These 30 T cell receptor beta chains were all obtained from the same sample, sequenced in a study of blood T cells in healthy people across ages. With a J-beta primer mix and a sample-barcoded 5' primer, a second PCR ran about 7 to 11 cycles. TCRdb re-analysed the 5' RACE reads in MiXCR, keeping a single row per CDR3 protein. Of roughly 680,000 distinct CDR3 sequences in the sample, around 52% were seen once. The sample consisted of blood. Receptors were obtained from a woman older than 75 in good health.

V is TRBV29-1 and J is TRBJ2-3; 8 nucleotides match TRBD1. The J segment lost 3 bases and the V segment lost 6 bases, leaving 11 bases of the junction unmatched. Germline values: CDR1 SQVTM, CDR2 ANQGSEA. The CDR3 is 15 residues long. CDR3 coding DNA: TGCAGCGTAATGATTCAGGGGGCGCGGACAGATACGCAGTATTTT. This sequence encodes CSVMIQGARTDTQYF.

The genes are TRBV28 and TRBJ2-5; TRBD1 agrees at 8 bases. The CDR3 length is 14 residues. The germline CDR1 and CDR2 sequences are MDHEN and SYDVKM. J was trimmed by 4 bases and V by 5 bases; bases with no gene match: 6. The CDR3 DNA sequence: TGTGCCAGCAGTCGGCAGGGGGCATCAGAGACCCAGTACTTC. Translation: CASSRQGASETQYF. The variable domain in full, with the rest retrieved from reference TRBV28 and TRBJ2-5, is DVKVTQSSRYLVKRTGEKVFLECVQDMDHENMFWYRQDPGLGLRLIYFSYDVKMKEKGDIPEGYSVSREKKERFSLILESASTNQTSMYLCASSRQGASETQYFGPGTRLLVL.

This clonotype was found many times. The J gene is TRBJ2-1, the V gene TRBV6-6; D ambiguous. Germline CDR1 and CDR2: MNHNY and SVGAGI (reference sequence). CDR3 size: 12 residues. Trimming stripped 0 bases from V and 3 bases from J, with 0 bases between. CDR3 region: CASSYSYNEQFF. In nucleotides, the CDR3 is TGTGCCAGCAGTTACTCCTACAATGAGCAGTTCTTC.

The chain recombines TRBV10-3 with TRBJ2-5; TRBD2 is a possible D gene (5 bases). The DNA matches TRBJ2-7 better at its end, which makes the J call doubtful. Germline V CDR1 and CDR2: ENHRY, SYGVKD. The CDR3 length is 13 residues. The CDR3 loop reads CAIRETGAYEQYF. CDR3 DNA sequence: TGTGCCATCAGGGAGACCGGGGCCTACGAGCAGTACTTC.

This clonotype was detected ten times or more. The chain employs TRBV9 and TRBJ2-1, with a weak D call TRBD2 (6 bases). The CDR3 is 16 amino acids. V was pared by 3 bases and J by 4 bases, with 17 bases between. The germline gives CDR1 SGDLS, CDR2 YYNGEE. Here the CDR3 reads CASSARGSEVYNEQFF. DNA for the CDR3: TGTGCCAGCAGCGCCCGGGGGAGCGAAGTTTACAATGAGCAGTTCTTC.

Points on this clonotype: An end of the junction differs from the germline gene, which may be a read error. V and J are TRBV6-4 and TRBJ2-1; D uncertain. The V gene's germline CDR1 is MRHNA and CDR2 SNTAGT. The CDR3 covers 16 residues. The CDR3 loop is CASSDSVGEPYSEQFF. The CDR3 DNA follows: TGTGCCAGCAGTGACTCGGTCGGCGAACCCTACAGTGAGCAGTTCTTC.

The gene calls are TRBV9 and TRBJ2-5, with unresolved D. Germline loops: CDR1 SGDLS, CDR2 YYNGEE. Trimming removed 0 bases from V and 4 bases from J, with 10 bases in between. The CDR3 is 14 amino acids. CDR3 nucleotide sequence: TGTGCCAGCAGCGTAGTCGATAGCCCAGAGACCCAGTACTTC. It encodes CASSVVDSPETQYF.

This clonotype occurred many times. The chain links TRBV18 to TRBJ1-2; TRBD1 is a possible D gene (5 bases). V lost 6 bases to trimming and J lost 3 bases, with 14 bases between them. This CDR3 is built from 14 residues. Per germline, CDR1 KGHSH and CDR2 LQKENI. The CDR3 nucleotides are TGTGCCAGCTCCTATGCTGCAGGGTACTATGGCTACACCTTC. Translating it yields CASSYAAGYYGYTF.

The chain links TRBV5-1 to TRBJ2-2; D perhaps matches TRBD1 (6 bases). This CDR3 spans 15 amino acids. CDR1 SGHRS and CDR2 YFSETQ come from the germline V gene. The ends were cut back, 4 bases at V and 6 bases at J, with 16 bases in the middle. The CDR3 loop is CASSLTGRPSGELFF. The CDR3 region has the DNA TGCGCCAGCAGCCTAACAGGGCGTCCGTCCGGGGAGCTGTTTTTT.

The chain employs TRBV6-6 and TRBJ1-5; perhaps TRBD1 as D (6 bases). V was cut by 3 bases and J by 2 bases, with 11 bases left in between. CDR3 length equals 15 residues. CDR1 and CDR2 (germline): MNHNY, SVGAGI (reference sequence). CDR3 residues: CASSYGGGGNQPQHF. For the CDR3, the DNA is TGTGCCAGCAGTTATGGAGGGGGGGGCAATCAGCCCCAGCATTTT.

The rearrangement links TRBV2 to TRBJ1-5; D remains unclear. Trimming pared 8 bases from V and 3 bases from J, leaving 17 bases between. The germline gives CDR1 SNHLY, CDR2 FYNNEI. The CDR3 has 15 amino acids. CDR3 sequence reads: CASGSSTRSNQPQHF. In nucleotides, the CDR3 is TGTGCCAGCGGGAGCAGCACCCGTTCCAATCAGCCCCAGCATTTT.

The J gene is TRBJ2-5, the V gene TRBV28; D is perhaps TRBD1 (5 bases). V was pared by 6 bases and J by 1 base, with 12 bases between. The CDR3 has 14 residues. In germline, CDR1 is MDHEN, CDR2 SYDVKM. The CDR3 is CASRKTAAQETQYF. The CDR3 DNA is TGTGCCAGCAGGAAGACAGCAGCCCAAGAGACCCAGTACTTC.

This clonotype was detected a few times. The J gene is TRBJ2-5, the V gene TRBV29-1, with D tentatively TRBD1 (6 bases). Germline V gene lookup returns CDR1 SQVTM and CDR2 ANQGSEA. V lost 4 bases, J lost 5 bases, and 8 bases lay in between. CDR3 length: 11 residues. The CDR3 coding sequence is TGCAGCGTTGGGCAGGGGGAGACCCAGTACTTC. This encodes CSVGQGETQYF. Together with reference TRBV29-1 and TRBJ2-5, the CDR3 gives the full variable domain: SAVISQKPSRDICQRGTSLTIQCQVDSQVTMMFWYRQQPGQSLTLIATANQGSEATYESGFVIDKFPISRPNLTFSTLTVSNMSPEDSSIYLCSVGQGETQYFGPGTRLLVL.

V gene TRBV10-3 combines with J gene TRBJ2-3, with a possible D match to TRBD2 (6 bases). CDR3 size: 15 residues. Germline CDR1 and CDR2: ENHRY and SYGVKD. V gave up 6 bases and J gave up 6 bases, with 19 bases separating them. In DNA, the CDR3 is TGTGCCATCAGCCAAGGAGGGGTCGTATCTGATACGCAGTATTTT. It encodes CAISQGGVVSDTQYF.

This clonotype was recorded many times. This sequence joins TRBV10-3 and TRBJ2-3; D possibly corresponds to TRBD1 (6 bases). CDR1 is ENHRY, CDR2 SYGVKD, per germline. The CDR3 is made up of 13 amino acids. V dropped 9 bases and J dropped 2 bases, with 12 bases sitting between them. The CDR3 loop is CAITMGATDTQYF. The DNA of the CDR3 is TGTGCCATAACCATGGGGGCCACAGATACGCAGTATTTT.

This clonotype was observed many times. The V call is TRBV12-3 or TRBV12-4, the J call TRBJ2-3; D uncertain. This CDR3 region has 11 residues. Between the trimmed V and J ends, which lost 6 bases and 6 bases, there was a span of 7 bases. The CDR3 sequence is CASRLRDTQYF. As DNA, the CDR3 is TGTGCCAGCAGGCTCCGGGATACGCAGTATTTT.

With respect to this clonotype: A read error is possible here, since a much larger clone lies one base away. CDR3 bases: TGTGCCAGCAGCCTTGGGTGGCTGGGGGAGACCCAGTTCTTC. As protein: CASSLGWLGETQFF. The V call is TRBV4-2, the J call TRBJ2-1; D may be TRBD1 or TRBD2 (5 bases each). This CDR3 contains 14 residues. With 4 bases removed from V and 13 bases from J, the gap between germline ends came to 20 bases. Germline assignment: CDR1 LGHNA and CDR2 YNFKEQ.

This clonotype has ten or more counts. The chain is built from TRBV24-1 and TRBJ2-7; D remains ambiguous. This CDR3 region has 14 residues. The V end lost 2 bases, the J end lost 2 bases, and 9 bases lay between the germline ends. Germline lookup yields CDR1 KGHDR and CDR2 SFDVKD. CDR3 nucleotide sequence: TGTGCCACCAGTGATTCACGCCAGACCTACGAGCAGTACTTC. It codes for CATSDSRQTYEQYF.

With regard to this clonotype: A read error is possible here, since a much larger clone lies one base away. The V gene is TRBV28, the J gene TRBJ2-1; D is perhaps TRBD1 (6 bases). The V gene's germline CDR1 is MDHEN and CDR2 SYDVKM. The CDR3 is 14 amino acids. DNA for the CDR3: TGTGCCCGCAGTCTCCCACAGGGTCGGAATGAGCAGTTCTTC. It encodes CARSLPQGRNEQFF. Based on the CDR3 plus reference TRBV28 and TRBJ2-1, the full variable domain is DVKVTQSSRYLVKRTGEKVFLECVQDMDHENMFWYRQDPGLGLRLIYFSYDVKMKEKGDIPEGYSVSREKKERFSLILESASTNQTSMYLCARSLPQGRNEQFFGPGTRLTVL.

This clonotype has only a few counts. This chain uses TRBV5-1 with TRBJ1-1, with D possibly TRBD1 on 5 matching bases. V was pared by 2 bases and J by 6 bases, with 11 bases between. CDR3 length equals 13 residues. CDR1 SGHRS and CDR2 YFSETQ come from the germline V gene. The CDR3 DNA reads as TGCGCCAGCAGCTTTTCCCAGGGTTCTGAAGCTTTCTTT. Protein sequence: CASSFSQGSEAFF. The complete variable domain, with remaining parts taken from reference TRBV5-1 and TRBJ1-1, reads KAGVTQTPRYLIKTRGQQVTLSCSPISGHRSVSWYQQTPGQGLQFLFEYFSETQRNKGNFPGRFSGRQFSNSRSEMNVSTLELGDSALYLCASSFSQGSEAFFGQGTRLTVV.

The V call is TRBV5-1, the J call TRBJ1-1; tentative D call: TRBD1 (6 bases). Per the germline V gene, CDR1 is SGHRS and CDR2 is YFSETQ. The CDR3 runs to 15 residues. V shed 2 bases and J shed 4 bases, with 15 bases lying between them. CDR3 coding DNA: TGCGCCAGCAGCTTACAGGGTCCCATGAGCACTGAAGCTTTCTTT. Protein: CASSLQGPMSTEAFF.

To note about this clonotype: A much more abundant neighbour one base away suggests this may be a read error. The chain is built from TRBV28 and TRBJ2-7, with unresolved D. This CDR3 contains 13 residues. The V gene's germline CDR1 is MDHEN and CDR2 SYDVKM. In nucleotides, the CDR3 is TGTGCCAGCAGTTTTGGCAGCACCTACCAGCAGTACTTC. It encodes CASSFGSTYQQYF.

CDR3 sequence (DNA): TGTGCCAGCAGCTCGCCCTTATCGGGGGACGGAACCTACGAGCAGTACTTC. Amino acids: CASSSPLSGDGTYEQYF. V gene TRBV7-9 combines with J gene TRBJ2-7, with D perhaps matching TRBD2 (6 bases). This CDR3 has 17 amino acids. Trimming took off 4 bases at V and 2 bases at J, with 21 bases between the two ends. The V gene's germline CDR1 is SEHNR and CDR2 FQNEAQ (reference sequence).

The CDR3 here is CSVVAGIEQFF. CDR3 bases: TGCAGCGTTGTTGCAGGCATCGAGCAGTTCTTC. The chain joins TRBV29-1 to TRBJ2-1; no clear D gene. Germline V gene lookup returns CDR1 SQVTM and CDR2 ANQGSEA. V lost 4 bases and J 10 bases, leaving 11 bases between the germline ends. This CDR3 is 11 amino acids long.

The rearrangement joins TRBV27 to TRBJ2-5; D may be TRBD1 (6 bases). Trimming took 5 bases from V and 4 from J, leaving 11 bases between them. This CDR3 comprises 13 residues. Germline V lookup: CDR1 MNHEY, CDR2 SMNVEV (reference sequence). CDR3: CASSATGSETQYF. CDR3 sequence (DNA): TGTGCCAGCAGTGCGACAGGCTCAGAGACCCAGTACTTC.

The rearrangement joins TRBV3-1 to TRBJ2-1; TRBD1 matches at 8 bases. The CDR3 consists of 16 residues. Germline assignment: CDR1 LGHDT and CDR2 YNNKEL (reference sequence). V shed 4 bases, J shed 6 bases, and the junction held 11 bases outside the gene matches. The CDR3 reads CASSRQPTGVGNEQFF. CDR3 sequence (DNA): TGTGCCAGCAGCCGGCAACCGACAGGGGTAGGCAATGAGCAGTTCTTC.

This chain joins TRBV30 and TRBJ2-7; D ambiguous. Deletions cut 0 bases from V and 6 bases from J, with 9 bases between. This CDR3 comprises 12 residues. CDR1 is GTSNPN and CDR2 is SVGIG in the germline V gene (reference sequence). CDR3 sequence (DNA): TGTGCCTGGAGTGTAACCGGGTTCGAGCAGTACTTC. Its translation: CAWSVTGFEQYF.

This clonotype appeared many times. J is TRBJ1-1 and V is TRBV9, with 9 bases matching TRBD1. V gave up 4 bases and J gave up 5 bases; unmatched junction bases: 9. Germline V gives CDR1 SGDLS, CDR2 YYNGEE. This CDR3 has 15 residues. This CDR3 is CASSPHTGGETEAFF. The CDR3 nucleotides read TGTGCCAGCAGCCCTCATACAGGGGGCGAGACTGAAGCTTTCTTT.

V usage is TRBV5-1 and J usage is TRBJ2-3; unclear D gene. CDR3 length: 16 amino acids. Trimming stripped 3 bases from V and 3 bases from J, with 17 bases between. The germline CDR1 and CDR2 sequences are SGHRS and YFSETQ. The CDR3: CASSSQLGVRTDTQYF. CDR3 sequence (DNA): TGCGCCAGCAGCTCCCAGTTAGGAGTTCGGACAGATACGCAGTATTTT.

The J gene is TRBJ2-7, the V gene TRBV28, with no clear D. V lost 3 bases to trimming and J lost 7 bases, with 16 bases between them. This CDR3 is 14 amino acids long. The germline CDR1 and CDR2 sequences are MDHEN and SYDVKM. The CDR3 region is CASSFLRPYNEQYF. CDR3 coding DNA: TGTGCCAGCAGTTTTCTGCGGCCCTACAATGAGCAGTACTTC.